A selection of T cell receptor beta chains follows, all from one sample in a study of T cell clonotyping in hematopoietic cell transplantation. The data were produced by immunoSEQ multiplex PCR, yet TCRdb's version contains in-frame clones alone and is incomplete. The repertoire has under 15,000 clones, about 86% of them found once; the top ten carry approximately 5.4%. The specimen comprised PBMCs, sampled 100 days after allogeneic stem cell transplant. The receptors here all came from a female patient aged 40-50 years who had an allogeneic stem cell transplant from a related donor, so T cells may come from the graft donor. Some clones in this sample may be carry-over from other donors' samples. Each CDR3 is given with its conserved first and last residue. Each record gives: CDR3 length, V gene, D gene, clone size, J gene, CDR3 protein, CDR3 DNA. A D gene is named only where the DNA matches it firmly. Not all rows give a size; the values are once, few, many and, for expanded clones, a class.

15	TRBV7-9	NA	NA	TRBJ1-1	CASSLASNWNTEAFF	TGTGCCAGCAGCTTAGCGTCAAACTGGAACACTGAAGCTTTCTTT
18	TRBV11-1	NA	NA	TRBJ1-1	CASSFNVGQRPLNTEAFF	TGTGCCAGCAGCTTTAATGTGGGCCAGAGGCCGTTGAACACTGAAGCTTTCTTT
14	TRBV4-3	NA	once	TRBJ2-6	CASSQGYGANVLTF	TGCGCCAGCAGCCAAGGGTATGGGGCCAACGTCCTGACTTTC
13	TRBV30	NA	once	TRBJ2-1	CAWRRTTSNEQFF	TGTGCCTGGAGGCGCACTACTTCCAATGAGCAGTTCTTC
15	TRBV29-1	TRBD1	NA	TRBJ2-3	CSVEEKGTGSDTQYF	TGCAGCGTTGAAGAAAAGGGGACAGGGTCAGATACGCAGTATTTT
16	TRBV18	NA	NA	TRBJ1-3	CASSPVETGSGNTIYF	TGTGCCAGCTCACCAGTGGAGACAGGCTCTGGAAACACCATATATTTT
15	TRBV4-2	NA	NA	TRBJ1-1	CASSPGGWEDTEAFF	TGTGCCAGCAGCCCGGGAGGTTGGGAAGACACTGAAGCTTTCTTT
18	TRBV28	NA	NA	TRBJ1-4	CASSDCPSLLVDNEKLFF	TGTGCCAGCAGTGACTGTCCAAGTCTCCTAGTCGACAATGAAAAACTGTTTTTT
14	TRBV19	NA	NA	TRBJ2-7	CASSATLTVYEQYF	TGTGCCAGTAGTGCCACCCTGACGGTTTACGAGCAGTACTTC
15	TRBV7-3	NA	NA	TRBJ2-6	CASTTGFPGANVLTF	TGTGCCAGCACCACGGGGTTCCCTGGGGCCAACGTCCTGACTTTC
14	TRBV19	TRBD1	NA	TRBJ1-5	CASHGQGNNQPQHF	TGTGCCAGCCACGGACAGGGGAATAATCAGCCCCAGCATTTT
14	TRBV27	NA	NA	TRBJ1-5	CASSLQGSNQPQHF	TGTGCCAGCAGTTTACAGGGTTCCAATCAGCCCCAGCATTTT
13	TRBV7-9	TRBD2	NA	TRBJ2-2	CASSQGGTGELFF	TGTGCCAGCAGCCAGGGAGGGACCGGGGAGCTGTTTTTT
15	TRBV28	NA	NA	TRBJ2-7	CASSLLEGDPYEQYF	TGTGCCAGCAGTTTATTAGAGGGGGACCCCTACGAGCAGTACTTC
15	TRBV30	TRBD1	NA	TRBJ1-2	CAWRSGTGGGYGYTF	TGTGCCTGGAGGTCCGGGACAGGGGGCGGGTATGGCTACACCTTC
13	TRBV7-8	NA	NA	TRBJ2-1	CASSLKGTGEQFF	TGTGCCAGCAGCTTAAAGGGCACGGGGGAGCAGTTCTTC
13	TRBV9	TRBD2	NA	TRBJ2-5	CASSVAGGETQYF	TGTGCCAGCAGCGTAGCGGGGGGGGAGACCCAGTACTTC
14	TRBV2	NA	once	TRBJ1-2	CASSQFPQVYGYTF	TGTGCCAGCAGTCAATTTCCACAGGTCTATGGCTACACCTTC
13	TRBV30	NA	NA	TRBJ1-2	CAWSRRADDGYTF	TGTGCCTGGAGCAGAAGGGCAGACGATGGCTACACCTTC
11	TRBV6-5	NA	NA	TRBJ1-2	CASSDGTRGTF	TGTGCCAGCAGCGACGGGACTCGGGGCACCTTC
13	TRBV7-8	TRBD1	few	TRBJ1-2	CASSQGGAYGYTF	TGTGCCAGCAGCCAGGGGGGGGCATATGGCTACACCTTC
17	TRBV9	NA	NA	TRBJ2-1	CASSVGDWGSSYNEQFF	TGTGCCAGCAGCGTAGGTGATTGGGGTAGCTCCTACAATGAGCAGTTCTTC
14	TRBV9	NA	few	TRBJ2-7	CASSVGSDLYEQYF	TGTGCCAGCAGCGTAGGGAGCGACCTCTACGAGCAGTACTTC
12	TRBV5-1	NA	NA	TRBJ2-7	CASSLEVGEQYF	TGCGCCAGCAGCTTGGAGGTTGGTGAGCAGTACTTC
15	TRBV6-5	NA	once	TRBJ1-5	CASRRDGHGNQPQHF	TGTGCCAGCCGCAGAGACGGGCACGGCAATCAGCCCCAGCATTTT
14	TRBV6-5	NA	NA	TRBJ2-7	CASSYAGPTYEQYF	TGTGCCAGCAGTTACGCCGGGCCTACCTACGAGCAGTACTTC
16	TRBV14	TRBD2	NA	TRBJ2-5	CASSLGLAQAVETQYF	TGTGCCAGCAGCCTGGGACTAGCACAAGCGGTGGAGACCCAGTACTTC
17	TRBV10-1	NA	NA	TRBJ2-2	CASSESRGRDWAGELFF	TGCGCCAGCAGTGAGTCCCGAGGGAGAGATTGGGCCGGGGAGCTGTTTTTT
14	TRBV6-1	NA	NA	TRBJ1-1	CASTAGPMNTEAFF	TGTGCCAGCACGGCAGGCCCTATGAACACTGAAGCTTTCTTT
13	TRBV30	NA	NA	TRBJ1-2	CAWMGQFNYGYTF	TGTGCCTGGATGGGTCAGTTCAACTATGGCTACACCTTC